The 32 T cell receptor beta chains listed next were all sequenced from one sample in a study of Tregs in tolerant kidney transplant recipients. Clones were sequenced by immunoSEQ multiplex PCR, and TCRdb holds only the in-frame ones, with some missing. The table gives 30,000 or so clones; the top ten clones make up about 15% of it. The specimen was CD8+ T cells from blood, collected before the transplant. These receptors were obtained from a human donor who received a combined kidney and bone marrow transplant.

Worth noting for this clone: The read halts 3 residues ahead of the CDR3 end, with the missing end drawn from the germline J gene. This chain joins TRBV5-1 and TRBJ2-2; 7 nucleotides line up with TRBD1. The CDR3 runs to 15 residues. Germline V lookup: CDR1 SGHRS, CDR2 YFSETQ. Losses at the gene ends were 4 bases for V and 1 base for J; bases not matched to a gene: 4. The CDR3 here is CASSAGTENTGELFF. The covered CDR3 bases are TGCGCCAGCAGCGCCGGGACAGAGAACACCGGGGAG.

Turning to this clone: The read stops 3 residues short of the end of the CDR3; the missing end is completed from the germline J gene. J is TRBJ2-1 and V is TRBV12-3 or TRBV12-4; 10 bases map to TRBD2. V gave up 8 bases and J gave up 4 bases; unmatched junction bases: 2. The CDR3 runs to 13 residues. The CDR3: CASGLAEYNEQFF. CDR3 bases read: TGTGCCAGCGGACTAGCGGAATACAATGAG.

Worth noting for this clone: The CDR3 is cut off 3 residues early in the read; its end comes from the germline J gene. The V gene is TRBV2, the J gene TRBJ1-1, with D perhaps TRBD1 (6 bases). The germline V gene has CDR1 SNHLY and CDR2 FYNNEI. Trimming left V 3 bases short and J 5 bases short, with 22 bases between. CDR3 length: 17 amino acids. The CDR3 DNA, read in part, is TGTGCCAGCAGTGAGGTCGTGGCAGGGGAGGGTTGGACTGAA. Its translation: CASSEVVAGEGWTE. The CDR3 in its entirety is CASSEVVAGEGWTEAFF. Based on the CDR3 plus reference TRBV2 and TRBJ1-1, the full variable domain is EPEVTQTPSHQVTQMGQEVILRCVPISNHLYFYWYRQILGQKVEFLVSFYNNEISEKSEIFDDQFSVERPDGSNFTLKIRSTKLEDSAMYFCASSEVVAGEGWTEAFFGQGTRLTVV.

CDR3 residues: CASSNRVSATDTQYF. CDR3 DNA, as far as it was read: TGTGCCAGCAGTAACAGGGTTTCGGCCACAGATACG. This chain connects TRBV6-2 or TRBV6-3 to TRBJ2-3, with D maybe TRBD1 (6 bases). The CDR3 goes on 3 residues after the read ends, and that part is filled in from the germline J gene. The CDR3 is 15 residues long. V lost 5 bases, J lost 2 bases, and 14 bases lay in between. CDR1 is MNHEY, CDR2 SVGEGT, per germline.

Worth noting for this clone: From the germline J gene comes the end of the CDR3, since the read stops 3 residues before it. The V call is TRBV7-6, the J call TRBJ2-3; D is possibly TRBD2 (7 bases). The CDR3 runs to 16 residues. Deletions cut 1 base from V and 0 bases from J, with 11 bases between. Germline CDR1 is SGHVS and CDR2 is FNYEAQ. The sequenced CDR3 bases are TGTGCCAGCAGCTTAGAAGGGGGGGGAAGCACAGATACG. Its translation is CASSLEGGGSTDT. The CDR3 as a whole reads CASSLEGGGSTDTQYF.

In regard to this clone: The read comes to an end 3 residues before the CDR3 does, leaving the germline J gene to fill in the end. J is TRBJ2-7 and V is TRBV7-9; possibly TRBD2 for D (5 bases). Trimming took off 1 base at V and 6 bases at J, with 10 bases between the two ends. The CDR3 is 13 amino acids. Looked up from germline, CDR1 is SEHNR and CDR2 is FQNEAQ (reference sequence). The covered CDR3 bases are TGTGCCAGCAGCTTAGAGGATAGCGCCGAG. This codes for CASSLEDSAE. The CDR3 as a whole reads CASSLEDSAEQYF. The entire variable domain, with the rest obtained from reference TRBV7-9 and TRBJ2-7, is as follows: DTGVSQNPRHKITKRGQNVTFRCDPISEHNRLYWYRQTLGQGPEFLTYFQNEAQLEKSRLLSDRFSAERPKGSFSTLEIQRTEQGDSAMYLCASSLEDSAEQYFGPGTRLTVT.

As for this clone: From the germline J gene comes the end of the CDR3, since the read stops 3 residues before it. The chain recombines TRBV29-1 with TRBJ1-1; possibly TRBD1 for D (5 bases). V lost 4 bases to trimming and J lost 4 bases, with 10 bases between them. CDR1 SQVTM and CDR2 ANQGSEA come from the germline V gene. The CDR3 spans 12 residues. CDR3 amino acids: CSVVQQGTEAFF. The DNA read from the CDR3 is TGCAGCGTTGTTCAGCAGGGCACTGAA.

A remark on this clone: The read finishes 3 residues shy of the CDR3 end, and the germline J gene is used to complete it. This chain joins TRBV19 and TRBJ2-7, with D perhaps TRBD1 (5 bases). The germline CDR1 and CDR2 sequences are LNHDA and SQIVND (reference sequence). Trimming pared 5 bases from V and 0 bases from J, leaving 8 bases between. CDR3 size: 13 residues. CDR3: CASSSQDSYEQYF. The CDR3 DNA, read in part, is TGTGCCAGTAGTTCACAGGACTCCTACGAG.

As concerns this clone: The DNA ends 3 residues before the CDR3 does, and the rest of the CDR3 is filled in from the germline J gene. This chain links TRBV2 with TRBJ2-3; the match to TRBD2 covers 11 bases. Germline V lookup: CDR1 SNHLY, CDR2 FYNNEI. This CDR3 has 19 residues. V shed 4 bases and J 0 bases; nucleotides not matched to a gene: 12. Partial CDR3 DNA: TGTGCCAGCAGTGTGGAGCTAGCGGGAGGAAAACCTAGCACAGATACG. Its translation: CASSVELAGGKPSTDT. The entire CDR3 protein is CASSVELAGGKPSTDTQYF.

Comment on this clone: Read coverage stops 3 residues before the CDR3 terminus; the germline J gene supplies the remainder. The genes are TRBV6-2 or TRBV6-3 and TRBJ2-7, with D possibly matching TRBD1 (5 bases). The CDR3 is made up of 15 amino acids. Germline V gene sequence: CDR1 MNHEY, CDR2 SVGEGT. V lost 7 bases to trimming and J lost 3 bases, with 19 bases between them. CDR3 amino acids: CASNLYQGLYYEQYF. CDR3 DNA (partial): TGTGCCAGCAATTTATATCAGGGCCTTTACTACGAG.

Concerning this clone: Read data end 3 residues before the CDR3 end; the end is taken from the germline J gene. V and J are TRBV20-1 and TRBJ2-1; 13 bases line up with TRBD2. The CDR3 sequence is 14 residues long. Germline values: CDR1 DFQATT, CDR2 SNEGSKA (reference sequence). CDR3 DNA, as far as it was read: TGCAGCGCAAGGACTAGCGGGAGAAGGTATGAG. This sequence encodes CSARTSGRRYE. In full, the CDR3 is CSARTSGRRYEQFF.

For this clone: Coverage ceases 3 residues before the CDR3 finishes, and the germline J gene fills in the end. This chain connects TRBV2 to TRBJ1-1, with TRBD1 matching over 9 bases. The CDR3 is 14 residues long. V was pared by 7 bases and J by 4 bases, with 7 bases of the junction left unmatched. Germline V gene data show CDR1 as SNHLY and CDR2 as FYNNEI. The chain's CDR3 is CASILQGAGTEAFF. The covered CDR3 bases are TGTGCCAGCATTCTACAGGGGGCTGGCACTGAA.

About this clone itself: The read finishes 3 residues shy of the CDR3 end, and the germline J gene is used to complete it. The rearrangement joins TRBV13 to TRBJ2-1; 9 bases agree with TRBD1. The germline CDR1 and CDR2 sequences are PRHDT and FYEKMQ (reference sequence). This CDR3 has 15 amino acids. After removal of 4 bases from V and 7 bases from J, the junction contained 8 bases not matched to a gene. The CDR3: CASSSNRGLGNEQFF. The sequenced CDR3 bases are TGTGCCAGCAGCTCTAACAGGGGGCTGGGGAATGAG.

A word on this clone: The CDR3 goes on 3 residues after the read ends, and that part is filled in from the germline J gene. J is TRBJ1-5 and V is TRBV5-6, with D perhaps TRBD1 (5 bases). The CDR3 runs to 15 residues. The V end lost 2 bases, the J end lost 1 base, and 10 bases lay between the germline ends. CDR1 SGHDT and CDR2 YYEEEE come from the germline V gene. CDR3 bases read: TGTGCCAGCAGCTTTGCAGGGTTCAGCAATCAGCCC. The encoded protein is CASSFAGFSNQP. The whole CDR3 is CASSFAGFSNQPQHF.

Comment on this clone: The read finishes 3 residues shy of the CDR3 end, and the germline J gene is used to complete it. The chain carries TRBV20-1 and TRBJ2-1, with 14 bases lining up with TRBD2. V trimming: 6 bases; J trimming: 3 bases; junction bases outside the gene matches: 13. The CDR3 totals 18 residues. Germline values: CDR1 DFQATT, CDR2 SNEGSKA (reference sequence). The chain's CDR3 is CSAALPGLAGEFYNEQFF. Partial CDR3 DNA: TGCAGTGCCGCTTTACCGGGACTAGCGGGAGAGTTCTACAATGAG.

Remarks on this clone: One end of the junction does not line up with germline, which may come from a read error. Sequencing ends 3 residues short of the CDR3 end; the germline J gene provides the rest. V and J are TRBV5-4 and TRBJ2-5; 8 positions match TRBD1. This CDR3 contains 16 residues. Germline V gives CDR1 SGHNT, CDR2 YYREEE (reference sequence). The part of the CDR3 DNA that was read is TGTGCCAGCAGGTTGGCACAGGGGGGCTATCAAGAGACC. This translates into CASRLAQGGYQET. In full, the CDR3 is CASRLAQGGYQETQYF.

As for this clone: The read finishes 3 residues shy of the CDR3 end, and the germline J gene is used to complete it. J is TRBJ2-3 and V is TRBV19; D might be TRBD2 (6 bases). In germline, CDR1 is LNHDA, CDR2 SQIVND (reference sequence). The CDR3 length is 15 residues. Trimming cost V 3 bases and J 4 bases, with 14 bases left between them. CDR3 residues: CASSMFGGEADTQYF. The sequenced part of the CDR3 DNA is TGTGCCAGTAGTATGTTCGGAGGGGAGGCAGATACG.

In the case of this clone: The read falls 3 residues short of the CDR3 end, and the missing part is taken from the germline J gene. The gene calls are TRBV7-7 and TRBJ2-5; D gene ambiguous. Trimming cost V 5 bases and J 5 bases, with 9 bases left between them. The CDR3 totals 12 residues. Per the germline V gene, CDR1 is SSHAT and CDR2 is FNYEAQ (reference sequence). The CDR3 loop reads CASSPVRETQYF. CDR3 bases read: TGTGCCAGCAGCCCTGTTCGGGAGACC.

Of note for this clone: The read ends 3 residues early relative to the CDR3; the germline J gene fills the gap. The V call is TRBV5-5, the J call TRBJ2-1; 15 nucleotides line up with TRBD2. Germline trimming cut 4 bases from V and 7 bases from J; bases unmatched to any gene: 3. Germline CDR1 is SGHKS and CDR2 is YYEKEE (reference sequence). The CDR3 length is 15 residues. Here the CDR3 reads CASSPGLAGGNEQFF. The sequenced part of the CDR3 DNA is TGTGCCAGCAGCCCGGGACTAGCGGGAGGAAATGAG. The variable domain in full, with the rest retrieved from reference TRBV5-5 and TRBJ2-1, is DAGVTQSPTHLIKTRGQQVTLRCSPISGHKSVSWYQQVLGQGPQFIFQYYEKEERGRGNFPDRFSARQFPNYSSELNVNALLLGDSALYLCASSPGLAGGNEQFFGPGTRLTVL.

A remark on this clone: The CDR3 is cut off 3 residues early in the read; its end comes from the germline J gene. The gene calls are TRBV20-1 and TRBJ2-7; D may be TRBD1 (7 bases). Trimming pared 4 bases from V and 2 bases from J, leaving 18 bases between. CDR1 and CDR2 (germline): DFQATT, SNEGSKA (reference sequence). CDR3 length: 15 residues. Here the CDR3 reads CSAILAQGGTYEQYF. CDR3 DNA, as far as it was read: TGCAGTGCTATTCTAGCGCAGGGGGGCACCTACGAG.

Concerning this clone itself: The CDR3 end lies 3 residues beyond the end of the read and is filled in from the germline J gene. This chain uses TRBV19 with TRBJ1-1; D unclear. The V end was cut by 2 bases, the J end by 1 base, with 8 bases between. The CDR3 is 14 residues long. Germline V CDR1 and CDR2: LNHDA, SQIVND (reference sequence). CDR3 DNA, as far as it was read: TGTGCCAGTAGTATAAGTTACGGGAACACTGAA. It specifies CASSISYGNTE. The whole CDR3 sequence is CASSISYGNTEAFF.

To note about this clone: The read is 3 residues too short to cover the CDR3 end, so that end is filled in from the germline J gene. The rearrangement links TRBV5-1 to TRBJ2-5; TRBD1 matches 7 bases. CDR1 and CDR2 from the germline V gene are SGHRS and YFSETQ. The CDR3 runs 14 residues. V was clipped by 4 bases and J by 1 base; unmatched bases: 4. The CDR3 loop is CASSPGQSQETQYF. Incomplete CDR3 DNA: TGCGCCAGCAGCCCGGGACAGAGCCAAGAGACC.

A remark on this clone: The read comes to an end 3 residues before the CDR3 does, leaving the germline J gene to fill in the end. The J gene is TRBJ2-7, the V gene TRBV20-1; TRBD2 matches at 10 bases. Germline values: CDR1 DFQATT, CDR2 SNEGSKA (reference sequence). The CDR3 is 15 residues long. The junction had 7 bases not matched to a gene; V was cut back by 1 base and J by 4 bases. The DNA read from the CDR3 is TGCAGTGCTAGAGTGGCTAGCGGGGGACCGTACGAG. Protein product: CSARVASGGPYE. The full CDR3 reads CSARVASGGPYEQYF.

With regard to this clone: With the read ending 3 residues before the CDR3 end, the germline J gene is used to fill in that end. This chain joins TRBV5-1 and TRBJ1-5; 10 nucleotides match TRBD1. The CDR3 has 16 residues. After removal of 4 bases from V and 4 bases from J, the junction contained 8 bases not matched to a gene. Germline assignment: CDR1 SGHRS and CDR2 YFSETQ. CDR3 DNA, as far as it was read: TGCGCCAGCAGCCGTGACAGGGGGCTTGGGAATCAGCCC. Translating gives CASSRDRGLGNQP. The full CDR3 sequence reads CASSRDRGLGNQPQHF.

Worth noting for this clone: The read ends 3 residues early relative to the CDR3; the germline J gene fills the gap. This sequence joins TRBV5-1 and TRBJ2-3; the D gene is possibly TRBD2 (5 bases). CDR1 is SGHRS, CDR2 YFSETQ, per germline. The ends were cut back, 0 bases at V and 2 bases at J, with 13 bases in the middle. The CDR3 has 16 amino acids. The CDR3 reads CASSLASGPSTDTQYF. The covered CDR3 bases are TGCGCCAGCAGCTTGGCCAGCGGACCGTCCACAGATACG.

Notes on this clone: The CDR3 is cut off 3 residues early in the read; its end comes from the germline J gene. The chain has TRBV10-2 and TRBJ2-1; TRBD2 agrees at 8 bases. Per germline, CDR1 WSHSY and CDR2 SAAADI. The CDR3 totals 17 residues. The trim removed 7 bases at V and 4 bases at J, leaving 15 bases unmatched. The CDR3: CASTSMASGSGYNEQFF. The DNA read from the CDR3 is TGCGCCAGCACCAGTATGGCTAGCGGGTCTGGGTACAATGAG.

Concerning this clone: The missing CDR3 end, 3 residues past where the read stops, is filled in from the germline J gene. The chain has TRBV7-9 and TRBJ2-5; D possibly corresponds to TRBD2 (5 bases). The length of the CDR3 is 13 residues. Looked up from germline, CDR1 is SEHNR and CDR2 is FQNEAQ (reference sequence). Between the trimmed V and J ends, which lost 3 bases and 5 bases, there was a span of 10 bases. CDR3 DNA (partial): TGTGCCAGCAGCTTCCCTAGCAGGGAGACC. It is translated as CASSFPSRET. The whole CDR3 protein reads CASSFPSRETQYF.

A word on this clone: Read data end 3 residues before the CDR3 end; the end is taken from the germline J gene. The V gene is TRBV5-6, the J gene TRBJ2-1, with 7 positions matching TRBD1. The V and J ends lost 3 bases and 7 bases, in that order; junction bases with no gene match: 10. CDR3 length equals 15 residues. The germline CDR1 and CDR2 sequences are SGHDT and YYEEEE. Incomplete CDR3 DNA: TGTGCCAGCAGCTCCGGGACAGATTCCTGGAATGAG. This encodes CASSSGTDSWNE. In full, the CDR3 reads CASSSGTDSWNEQFF. The variable domain in full, with the rest retrieved from reference TRBV5-6 and TRBJ2-1, is DAGVTQSPTHLIKTRGQQVTLRCSPKSGHDTVSWYQQALGQGPQFIFQYYEEEERQRGNFPDRFSGHQFPNYSSELNVNALLLGDSALYLCASSSGTDSWNEQFFGPGTRLTVL.

Concerning this clone: The observed sequence ends 3 residues before the CDR3 terminus, with the missing tail filled in from the germline J gene. The V and J genes are TRBV10-2 and TRBJ1-1, with 8 positions matching TRBD1. Germline V gene sequence: CDR1 WSHSY, CDR2 SAAADI. The junction had 3 bases not matched to a gene; V was cut back by 5 bases and J by 1 base. The CDR3 extends over 14 amino acids. CDR3 loop: CASSSGGANTEAFF. CDR3 DNA (partial): TGCGCCAGCAGTTCAGGGGGCGCGAACACTGAA.

Worth noting for this clone: The read halts 3 residues ahead of the CDR3 end, with the missing end drawn from the germline J gene. The chain has TRBV2 and TRBJ2-7; a possible D gene is TRBD1 (7 bases). CDR1 and CDR2 (germline): SNHLY, FYNNEI. Deletions cut 6 bases from V and 5 bases from J, with 20 bases between. This CDR3 spans 15 amino acids. The covered CDR3 bases are TGTGCCAGCAGACCTCCAGGGGGGAGGATCAACGAG. Translation gives CASRPPGGRINE. The whole CDR3 region reads CASRPPGGRINEQYF.

Worth noting for this clone: Read sequence stops 3 residues before the CDR3 end, and the germline J gene provides the missing end. The rearrangement links TRBV6-1 to TRBJ2-1; TRBD2 matches 11 bases. Germline CDR1 is MNHNS and CDR2 is SASEGT. V was pared by 2 bases and J by 7 bases, with 10 bases of the junction left unmatched. The CDR3 is 17 residues long. CDR3 DNA, as far as it was read: TGTGCCAGCAGTGAACGGGGTGGGCTAGCGGGGGGTAATGAG. Its protein product is CASSERGGLAGGNE. The full CDR3 protein is CASSERGGLAGGNEQFF.

As for this clone: The CDR3 end is not reached by the read, which stops 3 residues before it; the germline J gene fills it in. This chain connects TRBV4-1 to TRBJ2-7, with 7 nucleotides matching TRBD2. The CDR3 is 14 amino acids. Germline trimming cut 0 bases from V and 6 bases from J; bases unmatched to any gene: 5. Germline assignment: CDR1 MGHRA and CDR2 YSYEKL. The CDR3 is CASSQEGLAGEQYF. Incomplete CDR3 DNA: TGCGCCAGCAGCCAAGAGGGGTTAGCGGGCGAG.